Presented here are 23 T cell receptor beta chains from one specimen sequenced in a study of spatial heterogeneity in lung cancer. Overall study findings and caveats: In tumors, expanded intratumoral alpha and beta TCR counts tracked mutation counts.

This sample's time point: sample taken at primary tumor resection. Their antigen targets remain unknown. TCRdb re-called the 5' RACE reads with MiXCR, one entry per CDR3 protein. The table has some 9,000 distinct CDR3 sequences, approximately 5% seen once. The source material was lung tumor tissue, sampled at surgery. The receptors derive from a female donor with early-stage non-small cell lung cancer.

This clonotype was found many times. V is TRBV12-3 or TRBV12-4 and J is TRBJ1-5; possible D gene TRBD1, 5 bases. The CDR3 consists of 15 residues. The V end lost 1 base, the J end lost 0 bases, and 7 bases lay between the germline ends. In DNA form, the CDR3 reads TGTGCCAGCAGTTTAGGGGGGAATAGCAATCAGCCCCAGCATTTT. Its translation is CASSLGGNSNQPQHF.

This clonotype was found many times. The chain couples TRBV5-6 to TRBJ2-5; D is perhaps TRBD2 (6 bases). Per germline, CDR1 SGHDT and CDR2 YYEEEE. The CDR3 contains 15 residues. V was pared by 1 base and J by 7 bases, with 17 bases between. In nucleotides, the CDR3 is TGTGCCAGCAGCTTGTCCGTAGGGGTCGGGGGGACCCAGTACTTC. Its translation: CASSLSVGVGGTQYF.

This chain connects TRBV7-2 to TRBJ1-5, with no clear D. This CDR3 contains 16 residues. With 5 bases removed from V and 1 base from J, the gap between germline ends came to 15 bases. CDR1 is SGHTA, CDR2 FQGNSA, per germline. The CDR3 loop reads CASSPRALGSNQPQHF. The CDR3 coding sequence is TGTGCCAGCAGCCCACGGGCCCTGGGCAGCAATCAGCCCCAGCATTTT.

Remarks on this clonotype: This clone may be a read error of a much larger clone one base away. The rearrangement uses TRBV20-1 and TRBJ2-5, with 8 bases lining up with TRBD2. After removal of 7 bases from V and 5 bases from J, the junction contained 9 bases not matched to a gene. The CDR3 sequence is 13 residues long. The germline V gene has CDR1 DFQATT and CDR2 SNEGSKA (reference sequence). The CDR3 nucleotides read TGCAGTGGGAGGACTAGCAAACGGGAGACCCAGTACTTC. It encodes CSGRTSKRETQYF.

This clonotype was counted many times. This sequence joins TRBV7-9 and TRBJ1-2; D is unclear. This CDR3 region has 16 residues. CDR1 is SEHNR and CDR2 is FQNEAQ in the germline V gene (reference sequence). The V end lost 10 bases, the J end lost 8 bases, and 29 bases lay between the germline ends. CDR3 coding DNA: TGTGCCACGGGCGGGTCCAGACGAGGTTCTTTTGGGGGCTACACCTTC. Translation: CATGGSRRGSFGGYTF. Full variable domain (outside the CDR3, taken from reference TRBV7-9 and TRBJ1-2): DTGVSQNPRHKITKRGQNVTFRCDPISEHNRLYWYRQTLGQGPEFLTYFQNEAQLEKSRLLSDRFSAERPKGSFSTLEIQRTEQGDSAMYLCATGGSRRGSFGGYTFGSGTRLTVV.

This chain uses TRBV27 with TRBJ1-5; a possible D gene is TRBD1 (6 bases). The CDR3 is 12 amino acids. Germline CDR1 reads MNHEY; CDR2 reads SMNVEV (reference sequence). Trimming left V 2 bases short and J 7 bases short, with 6 bases between. Here the CDR3 DNA reads TGTGCCAGCAGTTTAGGGGGCCAGCCCCAGCATTTT. Translated: CASSLGGQPQHF.

This clonotype was seen at least ten times. The chain has TRBV20-1 and TRBJ2-1; no clear D gene. Trimming took 4 bases from V and 9 from J, leaving 19 bases between them. From germline, CDR1 is DFQATT and CDR2 SNEGSKA (reference sequence). The CDR3 loop spans 14 amino acids. The CDR3 reads CSATPPLSAGEQFF. In nucleotides, the CDR3 is TGCAGTGCTACCCCCCCTCTTTCGGCAGGTGAGCAGTTCTTC.

This clonotype was counted at least ten times. The J gene is TRBJ2-7, the V gene TRBV2; TRBD1 agrees at 9 bases. Germline loops: CDR1 SNHLY, CDR2 FYNNEI. This CDR3 contains 15 residues. The trim removed 6 bases at V and 5 bases at J, leaving 11 bases unmatched. CDR3 sequence: CASSVNTGGIDEQYF. CDR3 nucleotide sequence: TGTGCCAGCAGCGTAAATACAGGGGGCATAGACGAGCAGTACTTC.

The V and J genes are TRBV29-1 and TRBJ2-1; D may match TRBD1 or TRBD2 (6 bases each). The germline V gene encodes CDR1 SQVTM and CDR2 ANQGSEA. V lost 3 bases and J lost 12, with 9 bases in between. This CDR3 is 10 amino acids long. The CDR3 region is CSVEEGGQFF. The CDR3 coding sequence is TGCAGCGTTGAGGAGGGGGGGCAGTTCTTC.

This clonotype qualifies as medium-sized. The chain recombines TRBV30 with TRBJ2-7; D is possibly TRBD2 (5 bases). Germline lookup yields CDR1 GTSNPN and CDR2 SVGIG (reference sequence). This CDR3 has 12 residues. Trimming shortened V by 8 bases and J by 2 bases, and 13 bases separated the two germline ends. The CDR3: CAGSGTTYEQYF. Here the CDR3 DNA reads TGTGCCGGATCGGGAACAACCTACGAGCAGTACTTC.

This clonotype occurred many times. CDR3 residues: CASTQNRDNIQYF. The CDR3 nucleotides read TGTGCCAGCACCCAGAACAGGGACAACATTCAGTACTTC. The V and J genes are TRBV11-2 and TRBJ2-4; possible D gene TRBD1, 6 bases. Germline assignment: CDR1 SGHAT and CDR2 FQNNGV. The CDR3 runs 13 residues. V was cut by 7 bases and J by 7 bases, with 14 bases left in between.

This clonotype has a count of ten or more. The chain recombines TRBV7-2 with TRBJ1-5; 8 bases agree with TRBD1. The CDR3 covers 16 residues. The V gene end was trimmed by 6 bases and the J gene end by 5 bases; junction bases not matched to a gene: 12. Germline V gene sequence: CDR1 SGHTA, CDR2 FQGNSA. In DNA, the CDR3 is TGTGCCAGCAGGCCGACAGGGGAGTGGAGGGATCAGCCCCAGCATTTT. It encodes CASRPTGEWRDQPQHF.

This clonotype was detected ten times or more. The chain uses TRBV30 and TRBJ1-6; 7 positions match TRBD1. Germline CDR1 reads GTSNPN; CDR2 reads SVGIG (reference sequence). The CDR3 loop spans 14 amino acids. V was clipped by 1 base and J by 5 bases; unmatched bases: 2. As DNA, the CDR3 is TGTGCCTGGAGTGCCGGACAGGATAATTCACCCCTCCACTTT. Its translation is CAWSAGQDNSPLHF.

As DNA, the CDR3 is TGTGCCAGCAGCCAAGAAGTCAGAGAGACCCAGTACTTC. This gives the protein CASSQEVRETQYF. This chain uses TRBV3-1 with TRBJ2-5; D is unresolved. V was trimmed by 0 bases and J by 4 bases, leaving 6 bases between them. The CDR3 runs 13 residues. Germline V lookup: CDR1 LGHDT, CDR2 YNNKEL (reference sequence).

Sample share makes this clonotype medium-sized. The rearrangement links TRBV4-1 to TRBJ1-1; TRBD1 matches 9 bases. J lost 0 bases, V lost 0 bases, and 8 bases had no gene match. Germline V gives CDR1 MGHRA, CDR2 YSYEKL. The CDR3 spans 18 residues. The CDR3 DNA is TGCGCCAGCAGCCAAGATCGCGGGACAGGGAGGATGAACACTGAAGCTTTCTTT. It specifies CASSQDRGTGRMNTEAFF.

This clonotype is large (0.1 to 1%) by share. DNA of the CDR3: TGCAGTGCTAGGGGGGGAGCCGGGTCCTACGAGCAGTACTTC. Its protein product is CSARGGAGSYEQYF. The rearrangement joins TRBV20-1 to TRBJ2-7; D is perhaps TRBD2 (6 bases). The V end lost 3 bases, the J end lost 1 base, and 13 bases lay between the germline ends. The germline gives CDR1 DFQATT, CDR2 SNEGSKA (reference sequence). The CDR3 loop spans 14 amino acids.

This clonotype was counted at least ten times. The chain joins TRBV12-3 or TRBV12-4 to TRBJ1-4; D unresolved. V dropped 3 bases and J dropped 4 bases, with 9 bases sitting between them. CDR3 length: 14 amino acids. CDR3 in amino acids: CASSLSGVNEKLFF. The CDR3 DNA reads as TGTGCCAGCAGTTTGAGTGGAGTTAATGAAAAACTGTTTTTT.

This clonotype ranks as medium-sized. The chain has TRBV18 and TRBJ1-5; D is unresolved. V was trimmed by 2 bases and J by 4 bases, leaving 12 bases between them. CDR1 is KGHSH, CDR2 LQKENI, per germline. The CDR3 spans 15 residues. Written as DNA, the CDR3 is TGTGCCAGCTCACCATCCTCAGCCGGGAATCAGCCCCAGCATTTT. It is translated as CASSPSSAGNQPQHF.

Sample share makes this clonotype medium-sized. The genes are TRBV7-9 and TRBJ2-7; D is undetermined. Deletions cut 7 bases from V and 2 bases from J, with 15 bases between. Per the germline V gene, CDR1 is SEHNR and CDR2 is FQNEAQ (reference sequence). The CDR3 runs 14 residues. CDR3 nucleotide sequence: TGTGCCAGCAACACTTACCAGGCGCCCTACGAGCAGTACTTC. Translation: CASNTYQAPYEQYF.

This clonotype is medium-sized within its sample. This chain uses TRBV7-9 with TRBJ2-3, with 7 bases lining up with TRBD2. The CDR3 is made up of 15 amino acids. In germline, CDR1 is SEHNR, CDR2 FQNEAQ (reference sequence). The J segment lost 0 bases and the V segment lost 7 bases, leaving 7 bases of the junction unmatched. DNA of the CDR3: TGTGCCAGCACTCTAGCGGTACTAAGCACAGATACGCAGTATTTT. It is translated as CASTLAVLSTDTQYF.

This clonotype was observed at least ten times. J is TRBJ2-1 and V is TRBV9, with D unresolved. The V gene lost 2 bases and the J gene lost 11 bases, with 20 bases spanning the gap. This CDR3 has 15 residues. The germline gives CDR1 SGDLS, CDR2 YYNGEE. CDR3 coding DNA: TGTGCCAGCAGCGTCGCTGGGCAAGGCTTCCCCCAGCAGTTCTTC. Translation gives CASSVAGQGFPQQFF.

Concerning this clonotype itself: The germline gene is not matched at one end of the junction; a read error may be the cause. The genes are TRBV11-2 and TRBJ2-7; D tentatively fits TRBD1 or TRBD2 (5 bases each). Germline CDR1 SGHAT, CDR2 FQNNGV. The CDR3 contains 13 residues. The CDR3 DNA follows: TGTGCCAGCAGCATAGAGGGGTTATCGGGGCAGTACTTC. It translates to CASSIEGLSGQYF. Filled out from reference TRBV11-2 and TRBJ2-7, the complete variable domain reads EAGVAQSPRYKIIEKRQSVAFWCNPISGHATLYWYQQILGQGPKLLIQFQNNGVVDDSQLPKDRFSAERLKGVDSTLKIQPAKLEDSAVYLCASSIEGLSGQYFGPGTRLTVT.

At least ten counts were recorded for this clonotype. This chain connects TRBV12-5 to TRBJ2-5, with D hard to call. CDR1 is LGHNT and CDR2 is FRNRAP in the germline V gene. Deletions cut 5 bases from V and 3 bases from J, with 4 bases between. The CDR3 consists of 11 residues. The CDR3 reads CASGAEETQYF. In DNA form, the CDR3 reads TGTGCTAGTGGTGCAGAAGAGACCCAGTACTTC.